One sample yielded the 25 T cell receptor beta chains listed below, sequenced in a study of CD4+ T cells in melanoma. Sequencing was performed with immunoSEQ multiplex PCR; in TCRdb, only in-frame clones are kept and a portion is missing. The sample consists of roughly 21,000 clones, more than 70% of them appearing once. These receptors came from a human donor with melanoma.

The V and J genes are TRBV6-5 and TRBJ1-6; D is possibly TRBD1 (5 bases). V lost 8 bases and J 8 bases, leaving 16 bases between the germline ends. Germline V lookup: CDR1 MNHEY, CDR2 SVGAGI. The CDR3 totals 14 residues. The CDR3 is CASGIFSRDSPLHF. The CDR3 nucleotides read TGTGCCAGCGGAATTTTCTCCAGGGATTCACCCCTCCACTTT.

The chain has TRBV5-1 and TRBJ1-4, with 11 nucleotides matching TRBD1. Unmatched junction bases numbered 2, after V lost 0 bases and J lost 7 bases. The CDR3 has 15 residues. Germline V gene sequence: CDR1 SGHRS, CDR2 YFSETQ. CDR3 in amino acids: CASSLGTGGGEKLFF. CDR3 in DNA: TGCGCCAGCAGCTTGGGGACAGGGGGCGGTGAAAAACTGTTTTTT.

This clone was seen more than once but under ten times. The J gene is TRBJ1-4, the V gene TRBV30; tentative D call: TRBD1 (6 bases). CDR3 length: 11 amino acids. Germline CDR1 is GTSNPN and CDR2 is SVGIG (reference sequence). As DNA, the CDR3 is TGTACGGGACATACTAATGAAAAACTGTTTTTT. Its protein is CTGHTNEKLFF.

The genes are TRBV11-2 and TRBJ2-1; 10 bases are shared with TRBD1. The germline V gene has CDR1 SGHAT and CDR2 FQNNGV. V shed 5 bases, J shed 6 bases, and the junction held 7 bases outside the gene matches. This CDR3 is built from 15 residues. CDR3 in amino acids: CASSRQGAMTNEQFF. The CDR3 region has the DNA TGTGCCAGCAGCCGACAGGGGGCAATGACCAATGAGCAGTTCTTC.

The chain joins TRBV5-1 to TRBJ2-7; D call uncertain. Trimming shortened V by 1 base and J by 5 bases, and 7 bases separated the two germline ends. Germline V gives CDR1 SGHRS, CDR2 YFSETQ. CDR3 length equals 12 residues. The CDR3 spells CASSLLGNEQYF. The CDR3 coding sequence is TGCGCCAGCAGCTTGTTGGGGAACGAGCAGTACTTC. Together with reference TRBV5-1 and TRBJ2-7, the CDR3 gives the full variable domain: KAGVTQTPRYLIKTRGQQVTLSCSPISGHRSVSWYQQTPGQGLQFLFEYFSETQRNKGNFPGRFSGRQFSNSRSEMNVSTLELGDSALYLCASSLLGNEQYFGPGTRLTVT.

This clone was counted a single time. The chain joins TRBV7-8 to TRBJ1-1; no firm D call. Germline loops: CDR1 SGHVS, CDR2 FQNEAQ. The length of the CDR3 is 14 residues. Between the trimmed V and J ends, which lost 2 bases and 7 bases, there was a span of 14 bases. The CDR3 spells CASSLNLRGGEAFF. The CDR3 DNA sequence: TGTGCCAGCAGCTTAAATCTTCGCGGCGGTGAAGCTTTCTTT. Combining the CDR3 with reference TRBV7-8 and TRBJ1-1 gives the whole variable domain GAGVSQSPRYKVAKRGQDVALRCDPISGHVSLFWYQQALGQGPEFLTYFQNEAQLDKSGLPSDRFFAERPEGSVSTLKIQRTQQEDSAVYLCASSLNLRGGEAFFGQGTRLTVV.

V and J are TRBV11-2 and TRBJ1-2; D call uncertain. CDR1 and CDR2 (germline): SGHAT, FQNNGV. V was shortened by 3 bases and J by 2 bases, with 7 bases between the two germline ends. This CDR3 spans 13 amino acids. CDR3 nucleotide sequence: TGTGCCAGCAGCTTGTCCGGGAACTATGGCTACACCTTC. Its translation is CASSLSGNYGYTF.

Comments on this clone: The same CDR3 also results from other DNA sequences found in this sample. The genes are TRBV18 and TRBJ2-5, with a possible D match to TRBD2 (6 bases). The germline V gene encodes CDR1 KGHSH and CDR2 LQKENI. The CDR3 spans 13 residues. V was trimmed by 3 bases and J by 5 bases, leaving 10 bases between them. Here the CDR3 reads CASSPGLRETQYF. The CDR3 nucleotides read TGTGCCAGCTCACCGGGACTCCGTGAGACCCAGTACTTC.

This clone was seen more than once but under ten times. The J gene is TRBJ2-7, the V gene TRBV11-3; D possibly corresponds to TRBD1 (5 bases). The germline V gene has CDR1 SGHNT and CDR2 YENEEA. V lost 6 bases to trimming and J lost 6 bases, with 12 bases between them. The CDR3 contains 12 residues. CDR3 loop: CASRIWTIEQYF. The CDR3 region has the DNA TGTGCCAGCAGGATTTGGACAATCGAGCAGTACTTC. Together with reference TRBV11-3 and TRBJ2-7, the CDR3 gives the full variable domain: EAGVVQSPRYKIIEKKQPVAFWCNPISGHNTLYWYLQNLGQGPELLIRYENEEAVDDSQLPKDRFSAERLKGVDSTLKIQPAELGDSAVYLCASRIWTIEQYFGPGTRLTVT.

The J gene is TRBJ1-1, the V gene TRBV6-6; TRBD1 aligns across 9 bases. The CDR3 covers 14 residues. Germline V lookup: CDR1 MNHNY, CDR2 SVGAGI (reference sequence). J gave up 5 bases and V 6 bases, and 7 bases lay outside the gene matches. The CDR3 bases are TGTGCCAGCAGCTTCGGACAGGGGCGAACTGAAGCTTTCTTT. Translated: CASSFGQGRTEAFF.

This rearrangement joins TRBV5-1 to TRBJ1-5, with D possibly TRBD1 on 5 matching bases. The CDR3 length is 14 residues. CDR1 SGHRS and CDR2 YFSETQ come from the germline V gene. Trimming took off 1 base at V and 5 bases at J, with 10 bases between the two ends. The CDR3 nucleotides read TGCGCCAGCAGCTTGTCGGGGGGTGATCAGCCCCAGCATTTT. This sequence encodes CASSLSGGDQPQHF.

This clone showed up just once. The chain employs TRBV29-1 and TRBJ2-5; D is unresolved. This CDR3 contains 12 residues. The V end lost 4 bases, the J end lost 1 base, and 7 bases lay between the germline ends. Germline-derived CDR1 and CDR2 are SQVTM and ANQGSEA. CDR3 amino acids: CSVGQTQETQYF. For the CDR3, the DNA is TGCAGCGTTGGTCAGACCCAAGAGACCCAGTACTTC. The full variable domain, completed using reference TRBV29-1 and TRBJ2-5, is SAVISQKPSRDICQRGTSLTIQCQVDSQVTMMFWYRQQPGQSLTLIATANQGSEATYESGFVIDKFPISRPNLTFSTLTVSNMSPEDSSIYLCSVGQTQETQYFGPGTRLLVL.

The chain has TRBV16 and TRBJ1-1, with 9 bases fitting TRBD1. The CDR3 totals 13 residues. The ends lost 10 bases at V and 1 base at J; junction bases unmatched: 4. CDR1 is KGHSY, CDR2 FQNENV, per germline. CDR3 DNA: TGTGCCACCCGACAGGGGGGGAACACTGAAGCTTTCTTT. Encoded protein: CATRQGGNTEAFF.

This clone has a single count. The rearrangement joins TRBV6-1 to TRBJ2-3; 7 bases map to TRBD2. CDR3 length: 14 amino acids. The trim removed 9 bases at V and 1 base at J, leaving 7 bases unmatched. Germline CDR1 reads MNHNS; CDR2 reads SASEGT. CDR3 region: CARLRLAGTDTQYF. DNA for the CDR3: TGTGCCAGACTTCGACTAGCTGGCACAGATACGCAGTATTTT.

About this clone itself: With a far larger clone one base away, a read error is the likely cause. Within the sample, other DNA sequences also encode this same CDR3. This rearrangement joins TRBV5-1 to TRBJ1-1, with D unresolved. Per germline, CDR1 SGHRS and CDR2 YFSETQ. Trimming shortened V by 3 bases and J by 3 bases, and 9 bases separated the two germline ends. The CDR3 is made up of 13 amino acids. CDR3: CASSSDDYTEAFF. CDR3 bases: TGCGCCAGCAGCTCGGACGATTACACTGAAGCTTTCTTT.

This rearrangement joins TRBV6-1 to TRBJ2-2; 8 bases line up with TRBD1. This CDR3 is 16 amino acids long. Germline lookup yields CDR1 MNHNS and CDR2 SASEGT. J gave up 3 bases and V 2 bases, and 5 bases lay outside the gene matches. DNA for the CDR3: TGTGCCAGCAGTGAACTCGGGACAGGTTACACCGGGGAGCTGTTTTTT. Translation gives CASSELGTGYTGELFF.

The chain couples TRBV12-5 to TRBJ1-1, with D possibly being TRBD1 (6 bases). The CDR3 is made up of 14 amino acids. V gave up 7 bases and J gave up 4 bases, with 16 bases separating them. Per germline, CDR1 LGHNT and CDR2 FRNRAP. CDR3 amino acids: CASARGGSGTEAFF. Here the CDR3 DNA reads TGTGCTAGTGCCAGAGGGGGTTCGGGCACTGAAGCTTTCTTT.

CDR3 loop: CASSVWRLPDEQYF. CDR3 coding DNA: TGTGCCAGCTCTGTGTGGAGACTTCCCGACGAGCAGTACTTC. The rearrangement uses TRBV2 and TRBJ2-7; D remains unclear. Germline V gene lookup returns CDR1 SNHLY and CDR2 FYNNEI. Trimming cost V 8 bases and J 5 bases, with 19 bases left between them. The CDR3 extends over 14 amino acids.

The chain carries TRBV5-5 and TRBJ1-1; tentatively, D is TRBD1 (5 bases). Germline V lookup: CDR1 SGHKS, CDR2 YYEKEE (reference sequence). V lost 2 bases to trimming and J lost 10 bases, with 15 bases between them. The CDR3 is made up of 13 amino acids. This CDR3 is CASSLRDPEGAFF. The CDR3 DNA reads as TGTGCCAGCAGCTTAAGGGACCCCGAGGGAGCTTTCTTT.

The rearrangement joins TRBV11-1 to TRBJ1-2, with 7 positions matching TRBD1. Germline trimming cut 5 bases from V and 8 bases from J; bases unmatched to any gene: 2. The length of the CDR3 is 11 residues. Germline V gene sequence: CDR1 SGHAT, CDR2 FQDESV (reference sequence). The CDR3 DNA reads as TGTGCCAGCAGCCGAGGGGGCGGCTACACCTTC. Encoded protein: CASSRGGGYTF.

The table lists this clone with a few counts. V is TRBV6-1 and J is TRBJ2-1; TRBD1 or TRBD2 may be the D gene (7 bases each). V was clipped by 5 bases and J by 6 bases, with 17 bases between them. The CDR3 length is 15 residues. Looked up from germline, CDR1 is MNHNS and CDR2 is SASEGT. The CDR3 DNA reads as TGTGCCAGCAGTAGACAGGGAGGGACTGTCAATGAGCAGTTCTTC. Its translation is CASSRQGGTVNEQFF.

The chain uses TRBV11-2 and TRBJ2-1; 9 bases are shared with TRBD1. With 4 bases clipped from V and 6 bases from J, the junction kept 1 base outside the gene matches. CDR1 SGHAT and CDR2 FQNNGV come from the germline V gene. The CDR3 contains 13 residues. The CDR3 DNA reads as TGTGCCAGCAGCTCGGACAGGGGCAATGAGCAGTTCTTC. Translation gives CASSSDRGNEQFF. Variable domain in full (rest from reference TRBV11-2 and TRBJ2-1): EAGVAQSPRYKIIEKRQSVAFWCNPISGHATLYWYQQILGQGPKLLIQFQNNGVVDDSQLPKDRFSAERLKGVDSTLKIQPAKLEDSAVYLCASSSDRGNEQFFGPGTRLTVL.

The chain carries TRBV30 and TRBJ1-4, with a possible D match to TRBD1 (6 bases). Trimming pared 2 bases from V and 14 bases from J, leaving 12 bases between. The germline V gene encodes CDR1 GTSNPN and CDR2 SVGIG (reference sequence). The CDR3 has 11 residues. This chain's CDR3 is CAWSPQGRLFF. CDR3 in DNA: TGTGCCTGGAGTCCACAGGGTAGGCTGTTTTTT.

In this sample, this clone turned up once. The V and J genes are TRBV30 and TRBJ1-1, with D maybe TRBD1 (5 bases). V was trimmed by 2 bases and J by 2 bases, leaving 9 bases between them. Per the germline V gene, CDR1 is GTSNPN and CDR2 is SVGIG (reference sequence). The CDR3 contains 13 residues. CDR3 protein: CAWSLGLNTEAFF. For the CDR3, the DNA is TGTGCCTGGAGTTTGGGGCTAAACACTGAAGCTTTCTTT.

The CDR3 protein is CASNLGQGGTEAFF. In nucleotides, the CDR3 is TGTGCCAGCAACCTCGGACAGGGAGGCACTGAAGCTTTCTTT. The genes are TRBV7-9 and TRBJ1-1, with 8 positions matching TRBD1. Germline V gene sequence: CDR1 SEHNR, CDR2 FQNEAQ (reference sequence). Trimming took 7 bases from V and 4 from J; bases not matched to a gene: 8. The CDR3 consists of 14 residues. The whole variable domain, remainder taken from reference TRBV7-9 and TRBJ1-1, is DTGVSQNPRHKITKRGQNVTFRCDPISEHNRLYWYRQTLGQGPEFLTYFQNEAQLEKSRLLSDRFSAERPKGSFSTLEIQRTEQGDSAMYLCASNLGQGGTEAFFGQGTRLTVV.